This T cell receptor beta chain was recovered during a study of PD-1 blockade in classical Hodgkin lymphoma. Each of the patients experienced relapse following autologous stem cell transplantation, and their brentuximab vedotin exposure differed. The CDR3 sequence is 15 residues long. Trimming shortened V by 5 bases and J by 0 bases, and 13 bases separated the two germline ends. Germline assignment: CDR1 LNHDA and CDR2 SQIVND (reference sequence). The repertoire was sequenced with immunoSEQ multiplex PCR; TCRdb's copy has only in-frame clones and lacks some. The data contain approximately 90,000 clones, 80% to 95% of them singletons.

The receptor comes from a human donor with classical Hodgkin lymphoma. Sample: peripheral blood mononuclear cells (PBMCs), taken before the second cycle of nivolumab. J is TRBJ1-2 and V is TRBV19, with a possible D match to TRBD1 (5 bases). Here the CDR3 reads CASSPQGSANYGYTF. The CDR3 region has the DNA TGTGCCAGTAGTCCTCAGGGTTCGGCTAACTATGGCTACACCTTC.